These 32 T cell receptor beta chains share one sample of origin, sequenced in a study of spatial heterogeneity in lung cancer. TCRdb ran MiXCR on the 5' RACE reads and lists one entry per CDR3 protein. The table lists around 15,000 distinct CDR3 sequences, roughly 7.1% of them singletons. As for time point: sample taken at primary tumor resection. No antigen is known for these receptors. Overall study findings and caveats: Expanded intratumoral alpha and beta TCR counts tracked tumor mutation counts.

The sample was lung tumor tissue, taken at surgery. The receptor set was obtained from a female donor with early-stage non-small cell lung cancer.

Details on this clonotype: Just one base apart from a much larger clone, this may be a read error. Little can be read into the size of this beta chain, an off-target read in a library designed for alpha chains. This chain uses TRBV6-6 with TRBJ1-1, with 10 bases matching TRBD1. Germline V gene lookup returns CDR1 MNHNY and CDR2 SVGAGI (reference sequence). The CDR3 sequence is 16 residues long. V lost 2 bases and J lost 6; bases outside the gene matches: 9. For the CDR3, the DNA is TGTGCCAGCAGTTACGGGGGACAGGGGACTCTAGCTGAAGCTTTCTTT. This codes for CASSYGGQGTLAEAFF.

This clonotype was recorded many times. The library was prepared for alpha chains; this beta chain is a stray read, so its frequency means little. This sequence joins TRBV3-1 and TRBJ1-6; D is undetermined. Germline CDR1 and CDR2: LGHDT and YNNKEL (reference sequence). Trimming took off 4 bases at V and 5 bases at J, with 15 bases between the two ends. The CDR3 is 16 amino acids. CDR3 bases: TGTGCCAGCAGCCGACTCACGGGAGGGCATAATTCACCCCTCCACTTT. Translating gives CASSRLTGGHNSPLHF.

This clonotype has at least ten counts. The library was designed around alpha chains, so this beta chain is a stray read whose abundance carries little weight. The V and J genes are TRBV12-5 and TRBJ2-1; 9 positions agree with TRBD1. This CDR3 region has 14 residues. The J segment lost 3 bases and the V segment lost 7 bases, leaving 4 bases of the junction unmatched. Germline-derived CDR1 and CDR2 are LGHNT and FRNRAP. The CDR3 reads CASVGGQGYNEQFF. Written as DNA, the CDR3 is TGTGCTAGTGTTGGGGGACAGGGCTACAATGAGCAGTTCTTC.

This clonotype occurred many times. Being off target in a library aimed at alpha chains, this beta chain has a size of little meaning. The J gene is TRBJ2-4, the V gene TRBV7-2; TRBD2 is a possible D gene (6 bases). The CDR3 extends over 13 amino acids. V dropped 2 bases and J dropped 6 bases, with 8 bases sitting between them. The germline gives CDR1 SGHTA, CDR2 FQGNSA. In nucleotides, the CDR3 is TGTGCCAGCAGCTTAAAGGGAGGAAACATTCAGTACTTC. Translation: CASSLKGGNIQYF. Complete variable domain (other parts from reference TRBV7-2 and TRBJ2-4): GAGVSQSPSNKVTEKGKDVELRCDPISGHTALYWYRQSLGQGLEFLIYFQGNSAPDKSGLPSDRFSAERTGGSVSTLTIQRTQQEDSAVYLCASSLKGGNIQYFGAGTRLSVL.

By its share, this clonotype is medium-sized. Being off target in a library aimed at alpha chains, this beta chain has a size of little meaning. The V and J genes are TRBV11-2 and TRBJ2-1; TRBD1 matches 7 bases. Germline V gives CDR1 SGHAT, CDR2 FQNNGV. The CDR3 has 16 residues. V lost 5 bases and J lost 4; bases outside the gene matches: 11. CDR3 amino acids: CASSADKGALYNEQFF. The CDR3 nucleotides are TGTGCCAGCAGCGCCGACAAGGGGGCTCTATACAATGAGCAGTTCTTC.

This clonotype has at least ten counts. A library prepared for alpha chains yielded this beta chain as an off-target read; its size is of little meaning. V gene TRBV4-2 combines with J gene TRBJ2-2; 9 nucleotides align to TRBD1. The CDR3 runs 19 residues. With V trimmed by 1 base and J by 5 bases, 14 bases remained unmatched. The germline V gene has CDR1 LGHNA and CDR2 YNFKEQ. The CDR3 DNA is TGTGCCAGCAGCCAAGGTTCCCCGACCGGGACAGGGTTTACCGGGGAGCTGTTTTTT. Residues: CASSQGSPTGTGFTGELFF.

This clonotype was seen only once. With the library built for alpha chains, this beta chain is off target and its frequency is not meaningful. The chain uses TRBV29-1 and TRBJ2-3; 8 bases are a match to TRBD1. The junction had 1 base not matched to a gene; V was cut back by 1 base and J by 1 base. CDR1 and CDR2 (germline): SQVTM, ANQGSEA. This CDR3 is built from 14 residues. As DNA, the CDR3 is TGCAGCGTTGAAGGGGGACAGGGCACAGATACGCAGTATTTT. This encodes CSVEGGQGTDTQYF.

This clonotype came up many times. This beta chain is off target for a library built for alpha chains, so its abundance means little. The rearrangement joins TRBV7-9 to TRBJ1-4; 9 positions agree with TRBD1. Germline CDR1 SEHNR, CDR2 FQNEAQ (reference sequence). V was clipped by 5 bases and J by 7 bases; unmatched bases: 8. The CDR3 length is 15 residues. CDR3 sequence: CASSPGDRVGEKLFF. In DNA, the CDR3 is TGTGCCAGCAGCCCAGGGGACAGGGTGGGTGAAAAACTGTTTTTT.

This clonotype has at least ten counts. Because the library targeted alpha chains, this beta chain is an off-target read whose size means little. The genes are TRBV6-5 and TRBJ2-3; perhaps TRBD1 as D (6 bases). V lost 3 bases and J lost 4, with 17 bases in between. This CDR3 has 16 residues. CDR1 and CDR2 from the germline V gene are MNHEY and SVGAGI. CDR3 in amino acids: CASSYLPGTMPDTQYF. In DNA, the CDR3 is TGTGCCAGCAGTTATCTCCCCGGGACAATGCCAGATACGCAGTATTTT.

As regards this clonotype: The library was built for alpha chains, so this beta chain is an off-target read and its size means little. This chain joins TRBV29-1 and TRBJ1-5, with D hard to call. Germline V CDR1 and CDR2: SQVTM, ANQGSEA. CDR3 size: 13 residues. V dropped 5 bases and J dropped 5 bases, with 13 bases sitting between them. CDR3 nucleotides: TGCAGCGTTCCTCATGCAGGATATCAGCCCCAGCATTTT. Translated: CSVPHAGYQPQHF.

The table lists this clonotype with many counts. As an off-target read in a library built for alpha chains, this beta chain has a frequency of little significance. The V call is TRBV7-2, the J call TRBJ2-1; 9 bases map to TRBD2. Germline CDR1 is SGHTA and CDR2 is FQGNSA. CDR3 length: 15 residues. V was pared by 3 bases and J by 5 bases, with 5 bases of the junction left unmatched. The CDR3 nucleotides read TGTGCCAGCAGCTTCACTAGCGGGCTCGACAATGAGCAGTTCTTC. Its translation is CASSFTSGLDNEQFF.

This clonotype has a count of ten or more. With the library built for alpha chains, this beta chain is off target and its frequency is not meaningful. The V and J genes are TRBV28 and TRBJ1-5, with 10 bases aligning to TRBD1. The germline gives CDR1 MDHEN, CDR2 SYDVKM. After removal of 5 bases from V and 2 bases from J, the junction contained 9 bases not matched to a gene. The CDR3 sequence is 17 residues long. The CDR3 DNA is TGTGCCAGCAGTCCTCGACAGGGGGCAGGGGGCAATCAGCCCCAGCATTTT. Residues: CASSPRQGAGGNQPQHF.

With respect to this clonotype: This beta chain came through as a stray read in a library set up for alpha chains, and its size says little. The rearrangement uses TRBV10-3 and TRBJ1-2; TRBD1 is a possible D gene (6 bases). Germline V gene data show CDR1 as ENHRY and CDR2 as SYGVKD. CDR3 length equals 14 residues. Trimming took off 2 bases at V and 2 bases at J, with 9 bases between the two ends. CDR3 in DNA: TGTGCCATCAGTGAGAGGGGGACGAACTATGGCTACACCTTC. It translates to CAISERGTNYGYTF.

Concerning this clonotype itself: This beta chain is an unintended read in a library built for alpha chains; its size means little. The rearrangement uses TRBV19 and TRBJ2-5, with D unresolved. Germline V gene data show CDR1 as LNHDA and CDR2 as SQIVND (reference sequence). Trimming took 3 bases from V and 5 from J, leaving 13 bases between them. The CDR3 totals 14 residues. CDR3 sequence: CASSIRDTGETQYF. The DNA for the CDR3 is TGTGCCAGTAGTATTCGAGACACCGGGGAGACCCAGTACTTC.

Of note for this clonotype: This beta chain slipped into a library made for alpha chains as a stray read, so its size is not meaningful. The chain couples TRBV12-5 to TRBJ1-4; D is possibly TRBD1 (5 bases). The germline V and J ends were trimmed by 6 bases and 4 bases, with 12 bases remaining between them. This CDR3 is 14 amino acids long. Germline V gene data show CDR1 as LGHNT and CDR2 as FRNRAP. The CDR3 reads CASGPGESNEKLFF. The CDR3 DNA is TGTGCTAGTGGCCCGGGGGAGAGTAATGAAAAACTGTTTTTT. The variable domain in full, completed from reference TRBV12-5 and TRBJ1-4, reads DARVTQTPRHKVTEMGQEVTMRCQPILGHNTVFWYRQTMMQGLELLAYFRNRAPLDDSGMPKDRFSAEMPDATLATLKIQPSEPRDSAVYFCASGPGESNEKLFFGSGTQLSVL.

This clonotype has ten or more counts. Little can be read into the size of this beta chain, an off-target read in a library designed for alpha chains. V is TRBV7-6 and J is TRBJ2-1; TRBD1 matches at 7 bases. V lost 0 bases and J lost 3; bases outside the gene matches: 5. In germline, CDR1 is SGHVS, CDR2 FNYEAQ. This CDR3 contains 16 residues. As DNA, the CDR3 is TGTGCCAGCAGCTTAGCTACAGGGGTCGGCTACAATGAGCAGTTCTTC. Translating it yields CASSLATGVGYNEQFF.

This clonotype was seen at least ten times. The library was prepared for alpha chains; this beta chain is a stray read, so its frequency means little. CDR3 sequence reads: CASSRDATRLTQYF. The CDR3 DNA reads TGTGCCAGCAGCCGGGACGCCACTAGACTGACGCAGTATTTT. J is TRBJ2-3 and V is TRBV3-1, with D perhaps being TRBD1 or TRBD2 (5 bases each). The CDR3 length is 14 residues. With 4 bases removed from V and 9 bases from J, the gap between germline ends came to 17 bases. CDR1 is LGHDT, CDR2 YNNKEL, per germline (reference sequence).

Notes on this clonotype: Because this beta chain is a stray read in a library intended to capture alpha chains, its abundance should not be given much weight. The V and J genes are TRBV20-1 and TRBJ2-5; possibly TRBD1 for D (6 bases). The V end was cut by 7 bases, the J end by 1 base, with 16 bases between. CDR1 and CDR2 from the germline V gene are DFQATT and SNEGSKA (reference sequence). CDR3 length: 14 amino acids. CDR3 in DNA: TGCAGTGGCCACAGGGCTGAGTCCCAAGAGACCCAGTACTTC. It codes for CSGHRAESQETQYF.

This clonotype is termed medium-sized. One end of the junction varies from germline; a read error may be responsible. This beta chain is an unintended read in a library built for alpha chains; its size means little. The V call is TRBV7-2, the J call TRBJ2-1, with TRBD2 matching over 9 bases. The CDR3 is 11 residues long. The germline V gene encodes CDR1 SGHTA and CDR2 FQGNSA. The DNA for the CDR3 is TGTGCCAGCAGCCTTAGCGGGGGAAGTGCTTTC. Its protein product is CASSLSGGSAF.

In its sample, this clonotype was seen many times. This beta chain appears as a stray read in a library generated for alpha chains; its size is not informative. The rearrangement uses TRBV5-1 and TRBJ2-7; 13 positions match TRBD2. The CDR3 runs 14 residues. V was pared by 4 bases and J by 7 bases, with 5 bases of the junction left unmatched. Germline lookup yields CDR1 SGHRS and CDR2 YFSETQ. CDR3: CASSEGTSGAEQYF. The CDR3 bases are TGCGCCAGCAGCGAGGGGACTAGCGGGGCGGAGCAGTACTTC.

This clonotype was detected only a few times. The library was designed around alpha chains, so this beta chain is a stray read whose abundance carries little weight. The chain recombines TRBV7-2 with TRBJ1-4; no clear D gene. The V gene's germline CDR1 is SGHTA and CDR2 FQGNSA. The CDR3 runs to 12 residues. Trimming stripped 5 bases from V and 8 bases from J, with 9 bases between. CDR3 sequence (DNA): TGTGCCAGCAGCGGCATGGAAGAAAAACTGTTTTTT. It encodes CASSGMEEKLFF.

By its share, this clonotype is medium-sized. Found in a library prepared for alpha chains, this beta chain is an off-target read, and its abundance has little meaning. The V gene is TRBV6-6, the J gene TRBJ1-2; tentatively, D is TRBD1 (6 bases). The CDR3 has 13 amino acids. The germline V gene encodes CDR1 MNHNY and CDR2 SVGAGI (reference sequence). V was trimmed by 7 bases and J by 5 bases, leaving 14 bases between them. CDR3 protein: CASTSPGQYGYTF. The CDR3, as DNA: TGTGCCAGCACCTCACCCGGACAGTATGGCTACACCTTC.

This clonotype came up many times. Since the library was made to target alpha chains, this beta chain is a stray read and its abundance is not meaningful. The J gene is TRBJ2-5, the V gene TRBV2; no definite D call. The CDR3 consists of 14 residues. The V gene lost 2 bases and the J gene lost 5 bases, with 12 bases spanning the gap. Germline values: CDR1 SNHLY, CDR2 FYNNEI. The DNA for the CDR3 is TGTGCCAGCAGTGAAAATGGAATGGGGGAGACCCAGTACTTC. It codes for CASSENGMGETQYF.

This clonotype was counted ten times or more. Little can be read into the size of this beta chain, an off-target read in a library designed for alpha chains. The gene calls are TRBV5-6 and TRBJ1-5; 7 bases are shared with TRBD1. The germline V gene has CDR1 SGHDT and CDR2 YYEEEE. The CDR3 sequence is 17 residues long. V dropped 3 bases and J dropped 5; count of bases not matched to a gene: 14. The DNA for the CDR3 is TGTGCCAGCAGCTGGGGTGGGACAGCTCGGAGAGATCAGCCCCAGCATTTT. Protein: CASSWGGTARRDQPQHF.

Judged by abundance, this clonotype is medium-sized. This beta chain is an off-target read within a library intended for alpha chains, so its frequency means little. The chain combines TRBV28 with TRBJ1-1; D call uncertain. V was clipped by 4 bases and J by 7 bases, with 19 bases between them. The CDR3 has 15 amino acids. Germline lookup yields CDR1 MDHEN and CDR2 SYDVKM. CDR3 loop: CASSSPGASNLEAFF. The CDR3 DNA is TGTGCCAGCAGTTCCCCGGGAGCAAGCAATCTTGAAGCTTTCTTT.

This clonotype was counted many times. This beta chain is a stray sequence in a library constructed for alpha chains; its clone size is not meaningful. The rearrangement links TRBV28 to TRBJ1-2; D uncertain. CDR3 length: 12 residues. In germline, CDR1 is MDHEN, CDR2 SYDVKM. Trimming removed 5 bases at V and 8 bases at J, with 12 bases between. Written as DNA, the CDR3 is TGTGCCAGCAGTCCTTTGGTAGGCGGCTACACCTTC. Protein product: CASSPLVGGYTF.

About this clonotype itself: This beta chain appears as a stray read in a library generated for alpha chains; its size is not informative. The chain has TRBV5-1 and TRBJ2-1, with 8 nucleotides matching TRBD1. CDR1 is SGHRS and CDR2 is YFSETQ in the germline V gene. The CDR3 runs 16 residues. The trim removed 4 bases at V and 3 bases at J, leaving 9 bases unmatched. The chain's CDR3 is CASSRIRQGSYNEQFF. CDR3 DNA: TGCGCCAGCAGCCGAATCCGACAGGGGAGCTACAATGAGCAGTTCTTC.

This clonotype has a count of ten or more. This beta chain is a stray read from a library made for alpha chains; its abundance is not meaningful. The CDR3: CASSEGTAGYGYTF. In DNA form, the CDR3 reads TGTGCCAGCAGTGAGGGGACCGCCGGTTATGGCTACACCTTC. J is TRBJ1-2 and V is TRBV2; a possible D gene is TRBD1 (5 bases). The V gene lost 3 bases and the J gene lost 5 bases, with 13 bases spanning the gap. The CDR3 runs 14 residues. The germline CDR1 and CDR2 sequences are SNHLY and FYNNEI. Using reference TRBV2 and TRBJ1-2 for the parts outside the CDR3, the full variable domain is EPEVTQTPSHQVTQMGQEVILRCVPISNHLYFYWYRQILGQKVEFLVSFYNNEISEKSEIFDDQFSVERPDGSNFTLKIRSTKLEDSAMYFCASSEGTAGYGYTFGSGTRLTVV.

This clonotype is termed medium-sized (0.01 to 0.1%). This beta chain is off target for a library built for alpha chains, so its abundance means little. DNA of the CDR3: TGTGCCAGCAGCGCGGGACAGCCCGCGAACACCGGGGAGCTGTTTTTT. It is translated as CASSAGQPANTGELFF. The chain couples TRBV7-2 to TRBJ2-2; perhaps TRBD1 as D (7 bases). The CDR3 sequence is 16 residues long. V gave up 5 bases and J gave up 0 bases, with 13 bases separating them. Germline-derived CDR1 and CDR2 are SGHTA and FQGNSA.

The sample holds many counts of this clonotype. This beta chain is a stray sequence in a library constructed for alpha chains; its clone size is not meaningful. The DNA of the CDR3 is TGTGCCAGCAGCCCTGAGATTTCAACTAATGAAAAACTGTTTTTT. Amino acids: CASSPEISTNEKLFF. This chain uses TRBV3-1 with TRBJ1-4; D not certain. The germline V gene has CDR1 LGHDT and CDR2 YNNKEL (reference sequence). The V gene lost 4 bases and the J gene lost 0 bases, with 9 bases spanning the gap. The CDR3 has 15 residues.

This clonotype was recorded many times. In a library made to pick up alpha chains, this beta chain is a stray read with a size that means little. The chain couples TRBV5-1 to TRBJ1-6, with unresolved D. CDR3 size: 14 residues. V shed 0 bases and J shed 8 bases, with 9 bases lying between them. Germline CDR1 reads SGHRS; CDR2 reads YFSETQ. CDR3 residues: CASSLEGHDSPLHF. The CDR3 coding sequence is TGCGCCAGCAGCTTGGAGGGTCACGATTCACCCCTCCACTTT.

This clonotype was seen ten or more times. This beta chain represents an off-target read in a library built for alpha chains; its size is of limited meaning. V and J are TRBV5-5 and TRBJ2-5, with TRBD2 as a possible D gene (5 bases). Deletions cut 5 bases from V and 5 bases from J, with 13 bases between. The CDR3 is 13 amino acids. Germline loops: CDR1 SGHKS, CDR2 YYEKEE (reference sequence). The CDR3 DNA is TGTGCCAGCAGGTCCGCGGGTGCGGAGACCCAGTACTTC. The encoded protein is CASRSAGAETQYF.